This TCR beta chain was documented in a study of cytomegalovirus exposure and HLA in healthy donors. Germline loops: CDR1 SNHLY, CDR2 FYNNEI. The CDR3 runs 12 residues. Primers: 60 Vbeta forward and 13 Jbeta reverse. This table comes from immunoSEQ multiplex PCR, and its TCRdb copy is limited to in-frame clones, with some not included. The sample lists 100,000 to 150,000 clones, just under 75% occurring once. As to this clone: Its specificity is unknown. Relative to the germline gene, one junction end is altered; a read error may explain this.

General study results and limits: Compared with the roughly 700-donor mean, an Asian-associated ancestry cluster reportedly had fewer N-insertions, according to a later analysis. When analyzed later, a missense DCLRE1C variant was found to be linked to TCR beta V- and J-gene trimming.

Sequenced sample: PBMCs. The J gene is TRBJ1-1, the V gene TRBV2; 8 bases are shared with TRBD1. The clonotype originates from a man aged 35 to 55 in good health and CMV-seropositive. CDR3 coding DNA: TGTGCCAGCAGTCCTTACGGGACAGGACCACGCTTT. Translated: CASSPYGTGPRF.